Given below is one T cell receptor beta chain in context. This entry is derived from a study of blood T cell repertoires in COVID-19. TCRdb keeps only in-frame clones here, not all; method: immunoSEQ multiplex PCR. The repertoire has 200,000 or so clones, approximately 90% of them found once; the top ten carry about 4.1%. There are 15 residues in the CDR3. Trimming removed 4 bases from V and 6 bases from J; junction bases left unmatched: 7. Germline V CDR1 and CDR2: MNHEY, SVGAGI. Sequencing was done on a sample of peripheral blood. The rearrangement joins TRBV6-5 to TRBJ1-1; 11 bases align to TRBD1. The receptor's source is a middle-aged man with acute or convalescent COVID-19. CDR3 coding DNA: TGTGCCAGCAGTTCGATGGACAGGGGGCGGGCTGAAGCTTTCTTT. It specifies CASSSMDRGRAEAFF.